This T cell receptor (beta chain) was sequenced for a study of blood T cell repertoires in COVID-19. Background on the study: Sites across the United States, Italy and Spain contributed samples from acute and convalescent COVID-19. Nucleic acid was either cDNA or gDNA, and it came from T cells, B-cell-depleted T cells, or PBMCs.

In the original workflow: How many nucleated cells were present was estimated from reference gene primer amplification. Assay used: immunoSEQ multiplex PCR; TCRdb lists only in-frame clones, some missing. V, J and clone size are those of that table, while D and trimming were read from the DNA. The sample yields 240,000 or so clones, around 88% seen once. Sequencing was done on a sample of peripheral blood. This receptor was taken from a man older than 75 with acute or convalescent COVID-19.

The CDR3 is CASSLDPGTGVGYGYTF. CDR3 DNA: TGTGCCAGCAGTTTAGACCCCGGGACAGGGGTTGGCTATGGCTACACCTTC. The V and J genes are TRBV27 and TRBJ1-2; 10 bases line up with TRBD1. Per the germline V gene, CDR1 is MNHEY and CDR2 is SMNVEV (reference sequence). CDR3 length: 17 amino acids. The J segment lost 4 bases and the V segment lost 2 bases, leaving 10 bases of the junction unmatched.